Listed here is a single T cell receptor beta chain. What it binds is unknown. This entry belongs to a study of CD8 T cells in ankylosing spondylitis. Study observations and caveats: CD8+ by phenotype, disease-linked clones were relatively rare in peripheral blood. Roughly 8 highly homologous variants formed a TCR beta motif that appeared characteristic of ankylosing spondylitis blood.

TCRdb recomputed calls from the 5' RACE reads with MiXCR, one row per CDR3 protein. The data contain roughly 440,000 distinct CDR3 sequences, approximately 17% of them seen just once; the ten biggest clones take up approximately 1%. The V and J ends lost 3 bases and 4 bases, in that order; junction bases with no gene match: 5. CDR3 length equals 15 residues. The V and J genes are TRBV12-3 or TRBV12-4 and TRBJ2-3; 9 bases fit TRBD1. This clonotype was sampled from a male donor with ankylosing spondylitis. Sequencing was performed on blood, either unsorted or a sorted T cell fraction (not recorded which). CDR3 protein: CASSLGGTGSDTQYF. Here the CDR3 DNA reads TGTGCCAGCAGTTTGGGTGGGACAGGGTCAGATACGCAGTATTTT.